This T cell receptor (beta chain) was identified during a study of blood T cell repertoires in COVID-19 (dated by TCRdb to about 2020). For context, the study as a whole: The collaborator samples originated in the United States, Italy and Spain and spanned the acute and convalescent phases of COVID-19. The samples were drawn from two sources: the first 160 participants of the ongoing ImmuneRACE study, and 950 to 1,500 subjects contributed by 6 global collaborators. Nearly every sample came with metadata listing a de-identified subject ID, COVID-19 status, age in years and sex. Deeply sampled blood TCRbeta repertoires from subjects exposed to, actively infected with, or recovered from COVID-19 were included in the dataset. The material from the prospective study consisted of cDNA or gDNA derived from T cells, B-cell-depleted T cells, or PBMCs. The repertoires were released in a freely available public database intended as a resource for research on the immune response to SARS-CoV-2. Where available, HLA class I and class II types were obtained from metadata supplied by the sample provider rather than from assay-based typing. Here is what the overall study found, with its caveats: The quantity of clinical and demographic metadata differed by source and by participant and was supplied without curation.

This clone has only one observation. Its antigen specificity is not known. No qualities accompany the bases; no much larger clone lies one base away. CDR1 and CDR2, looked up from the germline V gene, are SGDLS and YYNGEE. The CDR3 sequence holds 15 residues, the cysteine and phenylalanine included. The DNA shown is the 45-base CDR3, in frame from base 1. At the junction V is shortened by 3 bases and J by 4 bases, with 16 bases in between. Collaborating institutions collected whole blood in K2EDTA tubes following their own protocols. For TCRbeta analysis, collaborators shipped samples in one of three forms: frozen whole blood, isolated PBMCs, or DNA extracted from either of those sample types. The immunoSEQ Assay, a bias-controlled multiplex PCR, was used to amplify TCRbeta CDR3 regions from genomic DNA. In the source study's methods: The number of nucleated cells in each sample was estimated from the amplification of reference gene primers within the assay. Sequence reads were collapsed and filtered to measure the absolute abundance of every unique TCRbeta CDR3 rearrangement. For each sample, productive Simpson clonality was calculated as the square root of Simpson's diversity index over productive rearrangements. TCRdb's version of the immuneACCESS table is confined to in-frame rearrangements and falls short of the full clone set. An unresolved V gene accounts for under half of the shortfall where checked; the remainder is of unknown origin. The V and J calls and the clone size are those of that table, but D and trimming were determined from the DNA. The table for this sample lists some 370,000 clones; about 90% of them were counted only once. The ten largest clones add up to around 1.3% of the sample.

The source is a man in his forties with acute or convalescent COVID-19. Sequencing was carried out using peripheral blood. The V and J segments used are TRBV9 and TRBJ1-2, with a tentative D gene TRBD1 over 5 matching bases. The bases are TGTGCCAGCAGCGGAGGGACTGCCGGAACCTATGGCTACACCTTC. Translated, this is CASSGGTAGTYGYTF.